The 31 T cell receptor beta chains below all came from one sample that was sequenced in a study of PD-1 blockade in classical Hodgkin lymphoma. Patients all relapsed after autologous stem cell transplantation, and there was variation in brentuximab vedotin exposure. The table came from immunoSEQ multiplex PCR; TCRdb's copy has only in-frame clones and leaves some out. Of tens of thousands of clones listed, around 68% are singletons. Sequenced here: peripheral blood mononuclear cells (PBMCs), sampled before the second cycle of nivolumab. These receptors all stem from a human donor with classical Hodgkin lymphoma.

This chain links TRBV10-1 with TRBJ2-3, with D unresolved. The CDR3 totals 16 residues. From germline, CDR1 is WNHNN and CDR2 SYGVQD (reference sequence). V lost 3 bases and J lost 2, with 15 bases in between. The CDR3 spells CASSEGDGRSTDTQYF. The CDR3 nucleotides are TGCGCCAGCAGTGAAGGAGACGGCCGTTCCACAGATACGCAGTATTTT.

The chain combines TRBV28 with TRBJ2-7; 10 bases match TRBD1. J lost 4 bases, V lost 6 bases, and 6 bases had no gene match. CDR1 MDHEN and CDR2 SYDVKM come from the germline V gene. The CDR3 extends over 14 amino acids. As DNA, the CDR3 is TGTGCCAGCAGCCTCGGGACAGGGGAGTACGAGCAGTACGTC. The encoded protein is CASSLGTGEYEQYV.

This chain uses TRBV5-1 with TRBJ2-3; 7 bases map to TRBD1. Trimming removed 4 bases from V and 5 bases from J; junction bases left unmatched: 13. Germline CDR1 is SGHRS and CDR2 is YFSETQ. CDR3 length equals 16 residues. Here the CDR3 DNA reads TGCGCCAGCAGCCCGGGGACAGCCTCCGGCCGAGATACGCAGTATTTT. Encoded protein: CASSPGTASGRDTQYF.

The chain recombines TRBV7-2 with TRBJ1-2, with 9 positions matching TRBD1. J was trimmed by 6 bases and V by 5 bases; bases with no gene match: 4. Germline V lookup: CDR1 SGHTA, CDR2 FQGNSA. This CDR3 contains 13 residues. CDR3 sequence reads: CASSPRDRDGYTF. The DNA for the CDR3 is TGTGCCAGCAGCCCTAGGGACAGGGATGGCTACACCTTC.

The chain employs TRBV5-1 and TRBJ1-2, with D unclear. Deletions cut 1 base from V and 4 bases from J, with 11 bases between. The CDR3 extends over 14 amino acids. Germline V gene sequence: CDR1 SGHRS, CDR2 YFSETQ. The CDR3 here is CASSLYEGGYGYTF. CDR3 nucleotides: TGCGCCAGCAGCTTGTACGAGGGTGGCTATGGCTACACCTTC.

The chain carries TRBV5-1 and TRBJ2-3, with D tentatively TRBD2 (6 bases). The CDR3 totals 15 residues. Trimming removed 0 bases at V and 0 bases at J, with 8 bases between. Germline assignment: CDR1 SGHRS and CDR2 YFSETQ. This chain's CDR3 is CASSLVGGSTDTQYF. Here the CDR3 DNA reads TGCGCCAGCAGCTTGGTGGGGGGTAGCACAGATACGCAGTATTTT.

The chain combines TRBV4-1 with TRBJ1-1, with a possible D match to TRBD1 (5 bases). The CDR3 runs to 15 residues. Germline V gene sequence: CDR1 MGHRA, CDR2 YSYEKL. V lost 2 bases, J lost 3 bases, and 13 bases lay in between. The CDR3 sequence: CASSQRDLGDTEAFF. The CDR3 DNA sequence: TGCGCCAGCAGCCAAAGGGACTTGGGGGACACTGAAGCTTTCTTT.

The rearrangement uses TRBV11-3 and TRBJ2-7; D uncertain. The V gene's germline CDR1 is SGHNT and CDR2 YENEEA. This CDR3 comprises 15 residues. V dropped 0 bases and J dropped 3 bases, with 12 bases sitting between them. Here the CDR3 DNA reads TGTGCCAGCAGCTTAGATTCCGGGCCATACTACGAGCAGTACTTC. Translating gives CASSLDSGPYYEQYF.

The V gene is TRBV5-6, the J gene TRBJ2-5; a weak D match, TRBD2 (5 bases). CDR1 SGHDT and CDR2 YYEEEE come from the germline V gene. V was clipped by 4 bases and J by 2 bases, with 12 bases between them. The CDR3 has 14 amino acids. Here the CDR3 reads CASSNAGIQETQYF. CDR3 bases: TGTGCCAGCAGCAATGCGGGCATACAAGAGACCCAGTACTTC.

DNA of the CDR3: TGTGCCAGTAGTATATTGGGACAGGGAGGCGGGGAGCTGTTTTTT. Translating it yields CASSILGQGGGELFF. V gene TRBV19 combines with J gene TRBJ2-2; 9 bases agree with TRBD1. This CDR3 has 15 residues. Germline CDR1 reads LNHDA; CDR2 reads SQIVND (reference sequence). The junction had 5 bases not matched to a gene; V was cut back by 2 bases and J by 7 bases. The whole variable domain, remainder taken from reference TRBV19 and TRBJ2-2, is DGGITQSPKYLFRKEGQNVTLSCEQNLNHDAMYWYRQDPGQGLRLIYYSQIVNDFQKGDIAEGYSVSREKKESFPLTVTSAQKNPTAFYLCASSILGQGGGELFFGEGSRLTVL.

The chain links TRBV6-5 to TRBJ2-5, with D hard to call. CDR1 MNHEY and CDR2 SVGAGI come from the germline V gene. The CDR3 has 15 residues. Trimming removed 0 bases from V and 3 bases from J, with 11 bases in between. The CDR3 region has the DNA TGTGCCAGCAGTTACTCGTACCTAGTCGAAGAGACCCAGTACTTC. Its translation is CASSYSYLVEETQYF.

The V call is TRBV4-2, the J call TRBJ2-3, with a possible D match to TRBD2 (6 bases). The CDR3 totals 14 residues. Trimming cost V 3 bases and J 1 base, with 8 bases left between them. Germline V gene sequence: CDR1 LGHNA, CDR2 YNFKEQ. The CDR3 coding sequence is TGTGCCAGCAGCCATTGGGGGGGCACAGATACGCAGTATTTT. Residues: CASSHWGGTDTQYF.

The gene calls are TRBV28 and TRBJ1-4; D is uncertain. The CDR3 spans 12 residues. Germline CDR1 reads MDHEN; CDR2 reads SYDVKM. Trimming removed 5 bases from V and 7 bases from J, with 8 bases in between. CDR3 DNA sequence: TGTGCCAGCAGTCCACGCCTTGAAAAACTGTTTTTT. It codes for CASSPRLEKLFF.

This clone has more than one count but fewer than ten. The J gene is TRBJ2-5, the V gene TRBV5-1, with 9 nucleotides matching TRBD1. Germline V gene data show CDR1 as SGHRS and CDR2 as YFSETQ. After removal of 0 bases from V and 5 bases from J, the junction contained 8 bases not matched to a gene. CDR3 length: 16 amino acids. CDR3 sequence: CASSLGEQGALETQYF. In DNA form, the CDR3 reads TGCGCCAGCAGCTTGGGAGAACAGGGGGCGCTGGAGACCCAGTACTTC.

The CDR3 loop is CASSLAANEKLFF. For the CDR3, the DNA is TGTGCCAGCAGTTTGGCGGCTAATGAAAAACTGTTTTTT. The J gene is TRBJ1-4, the V gene TRBV28; D gene uncertain. Between the trimmed V and J ends, which lost 3 bases and 3 bases, there was a span of 5 bases. Looked up from germline, CDR1 is MDHEN and CDR2 is SYDVKM. The CDR3 has 13 amino acids.

This clone was seen repeatedly, ten times or more. J is TRBJ2-1 and V is TRBV27; 7 nucleotides align to TRBD1. The CDR3 is 16 residues long. CDR1 and CDR2 (germline): MNHEY, SMNVEV (reference sequence). Trimming at V came to 5 bases and at J to 3 bases, leaving 10 bases not matched to a gene. The CDR3: CASSLNRDSFYNEQFF. CDR3 DNA: TGTGCCAGCAGTCTCAATCGGGACAGCTTCTACAATGAGCAGTTCTTC.

The genes are TRBV2 and TRBJ1-4; 7 bases are shared with TRBD1. Germline V gives CDR1 SNHLY, CDR2 FYNNEI. This CDR3 has 15 residues. After removal of 5 bases from V and 5 bases from J, the junction contained 8 bases not matched to a gene. The DNA of the CDR3 is TGTGCCAGCAGTAGACGGACAGGCAGAAATGAAAAACTGTTTTTT. Its translation is CASSRRTGRNEKLFF.

The CDR3 region is CASSVATGDYNEQFF. The CDR3 nucleotides read TGTGCCAGCAGCGTAGCTACGGGGGACTACAATGAGCAGTTCTTC. The chain joins TRBV9 to TRBJ2-1; TRBD2 might be the D (6 bases). This CDR3 contains 15 residues. Germline CDR1 SGDLS, CDR2 YYNGEE. Trimming took off 0 bases at V and 3 bases at J, with 10 bases between the two ends.

In its sample, this clone ranks as large. The chain is built from TRBV27 and TRBJ2-7; TRBD2 agrees at 13 bases. The CDR3 extends over 13 amino acids. Losses at the gene ends were 4 bases for V and 8 bases for J; bases not matched to a gene: 2. Germline V CDR1 and CDR2: MNHEY, SMNVEV (reference sequence). The CDR3 spells CASSSTSGGKQYF. The CDR3 nucleotides are TGTGCCAGCAGTTCGACTAGCGGGGGGAAGCAGTACTTC.

This rearrangement joins TRBV6-1 to TRBJ1-1; D perhaps matches TRBD1 (6 bases). Trimming shortened V by 6 bases and J by 6 bases, and 14 bases separated the two germline ends. CDR1 is MNHNS and CDR2 is SASEGT in the germline V gene. The CDR3 consists of 13 residues. As DNA, the CDR3 is TGTGCCAGCAGCAGGACAGTTGGCGCTGAAGCTTTCTTT. It encodes CASSRTVGAEAFF.

To note about this clone: This sample also contains other DNA sequences that code for the same CDR3. This chain joins TRBV5-1 and TRBJ2-5; weak D call: TRBD2 (5 bases). CDR1 SGHRS and CDR2 YFSETQ come from the germline V gene. The CDR3 sequence is 15 residues long. V was cut by 1 base and J by 5 bases, with 15 bases left in between. CDR3 nucleotides: TGCGCCAGCAGCTTGATGTCCGGGGTTGCGGAGACCCAGTACTTC. Its translation: CASSLMSGVAETQYF.

The genes are TRBV9 and TRBJ1-1; maybe TRBD1 (5 bases). Germline V lookup: CDR1 SGDLS, CDR2 YYNGEE. V dropped 1 base and J dropped 8 bases, with 15 bases sitting between them. This CDR3 has 14 residues. The CDR3 loop is CASSVNWGNEEAFF. CDR3 in DNA: TGTGCCAGCAGCGTAAATTGGGGGAACGAAGAAGCTTTCTTT.

V is TRBV6-6 and J is TRBJ1-6; D not resolved. V lost 5 bases and J lost 9, with 17 bases in between. The CDR3 has 15 amino acids. Germline V gene data show CDR1 as MNHNY and CDR2 as SVGAGI (reference sequence). In DNA, the CDR3 is TGTGCCAGCAGTCCCCTCGCGGCACGGGGTTCACCCCTCCACTTT. Translation: CASSPLAARGSPLHF.

The rearrangement joins TRBV6-5 to TRBJ1-1; 9 bases line up with TRBD1. Germline-derived CDR1 and CDR2 are MNHEY and SVGAGI. V was clipped by 6 bases and J by 3 bases; unmatched bases: 5. This CDR3 is built from 14 residues. Written as DNA, the CDR3 is TGTGCCAGCAGCACCCGGACAGGGGACACTGAAGCTTTCTTT. Translated, it gives CASSTRTGDTEAFF.

This chain joins TRBV27 and TRBJ2-2; D gene unclear. The V end was cut by 6 bases, the J end by 2 bases, with 7 bases between. CDR1 is MNHEY and CDR2 is SMNVEV in the germline V gene (reference sequence). The CDR3 is 13 residues long. DNA of the CDR3: TGTGCCAGCAGCACCCTTAACACCGGGGAGCTGTTTTTT. Its translation is CASSTLNTGELFF.

The V gene is TRBV4-1, the J gene TRBJ2-3; tentative D call: TRBD2 (5 bases). The CDR3 loop spans 17 amino acids. Germline V CDR1 and CDR2: MGHRA, YSYEKL. V gave up 0 bases and J gave up 1 base, with 14 bases separating them. DNA for the CDR3: TGCGCCAGCAGCCAAGATTTGAGGGATGAACGCACAGATACGCAGTATTTT. It specifies CASSQDLRDERTDTQYF.

The chain couples TRBV6-1 to TRBJ1-4; D is ambiguous. Germline lookup yields CDR1 MNHNS and CDR2 SASEGT. Trimming left V 5 bases short and J 5 bases short, with 6 bases between. The CDR3 is 12 amino acids. The CDR3 is CASSTGNEKLFF. CDR3 coding DNA: TGTGCCAGCAGTACCGGGAATGAAAAACTGTTTTTT.

The V and J genes are TRBV6-6 and TRBJ2-7; D is perhaps TRBD1 (5 bases). V was clipped by 0 bases and J by 0 bases, with 9 bases between them. This CDR3 is built from 15 residues. Germline CDR1 reads MNHNY; CDR2 reads SVGAGI (reference sequence). CDR3 region: CASSYSDSSSYEQYF. The CDR3 DNA reads as TGTGCCAGCAGTTACTCCGACAGCAGCTCCTACGAGCAGTACTTC.

This clone was seen only a few times. The chain has TRBV19 and TRBJ2-6, with 7 nucleotides matching TRBD2. With V trimmed by 6 bases and J by 4 bases, 15 bases remained unmatched. The CDR3 consists of 18 residues. CDR1 is LNHDA and CDR2 is SQIVND in the germline V gene (reference sequence). CDR3: CASSLLWGGLAGANVLTF. In DNA, the CDR3 is TGTGCCAGTAGCCTCCTTTGGGGGGGTCTCGCCGGGGCCAACGTCCTGACTTTC.

The gene calls are TRBV29-1 and TRBJ2-1; 12 positions match TRBD2. Germline V gene sequence: CDR1 SQVTM, CDR2 ANQGSEA. The length of the CDR3 is 15 residues. The ends lost 1 base at V and 8 bases at J; junction bases unmatched: 6. The CDR3 coding sequence is TGCAGCGTTGAAGGGGGCCGGACTAGCGGGGATGAGCAGTTCTTC. Protein: CSVEGGRTSGDEQFF.

This clone was recorded a few times. The chain recombines TRBV27 with TRBJ1-5; 8 nucleotides align to TRBD1. In germline, CDR1 is MNHEY, CDR2 SMNVEV (reference sequence). V lost 6 bases to trimming and J lost 2 bases; unmatched junction nucleotides: 3. This CDR3 is built from 14 residues. Here the CDR3 reads CASSPGQGNQPQHF. CDR3 DNA: TGTGCCAGCAGCCCGGGACAGGGCAATCAGCCCCAGCATTTT.